Listed below are T cell receptor beta chains from one sample, sequenced in a study of blood T cells in healthy people across ages. TCRdb independently ran MiXCR on the 5' RACE reads; one entry per CDR3 protein. The top ten clones hold 23% of a sample with 1.5 million to 2 million distinct CDR3 sequences, roughly 43% of them seen once. The sample consisted of blood. The receptor source for this set is a human donor in good health. Both conserved end residues are part of each CDR3. A D gene is named only where the DNA matches it firmly. Not every row has a clone size; where given, it reads once, few, many or a size class.

j_call,d_call,v_call,clone_size,cdr3_aa,cdr3_nt
TRBJ1-5,-,TRBV2,-,CASRAGRGQPQHF,TGTGCCAGCAGGGCCGGGCGGGGTCAGCCCCAGCATTTT
TRBJ2-7,TRBD2,TRBV20-1,-,CSAGETSGGDYEQYF,TGCAGTGCTGGAGAAACTAGCGGGGGAGATTACGAGCAGTACTTC
TRBJ1-2,-,TRBV7-2,-,CASSLGEGYDYGYTF,TGTGCCAGCAGCTTAGGAGAGGGGTACGACTATGGCTACACCTTC
TRBJ2-2,-,TRBV6-1,-,CASRDENTGELFF,TGTGCCAGCAGGGACGAGAACACCGGGGAGCTGTTTTTT
TRBJ1-1,-,TRBV4-3,-,CASSQEGVPGFTEAFF,TGCGCCAGCAGCCAAGAAGGGGTCCCCGGGTTCACTGAAGCTTTCTTT
TRBJ2-5,-,TRBV11-2,-,CASSLSPDSYNEQYF,TGTGCCAGCAGCTTAAGTCCAGACTCCTACAATGAGCAGTACTTC
TRBJ1-2,-,TRBV7-8,-,CASSLGAGPHYGYTF,TGTGCCAGCAGCTTAGGGGCAGGACCACACTATGGCTACACCTTC
TRBJ2-4,TRBD1,TRBV5-1,few,CASSFSTTGTSQGQYF,TGCGCCAGCAGCTTTAGTACGACAGGGACCTCACAGGGGCAGTACTTC
TRBJ1-1,-,TRBV29-1,-,CSVEEAGATTEAFF,TGCAGCGTTGAAGAGGCAGGGGCGACCACTGAAGCTTTCTTT
TRBJ2-6,-,TRBV24-1,-,CATSDLTPNVLTF,TGTGCCACCAGTGATTTAACACCAAACGTCCTGACTTTC
TRBJ1-2,-,TRBV7-2,many,CASSSRVSNYGYTF,TGTGCCAGCAGCAGCAGGGTGTCAAACTATGGCTACACCTTC
TRBJ2-1,-,TRBV9,few,CASSVGVVLGDNEQFF,TGTGCCAGCAGCGTAGGTGTAGTCTTGGGGGACAATGAGCAGTTCTTC
TRBJ1-1,-,TRBV14,-,CASSQHAGATEAFF,TGTGCCAGCAGCCAGCACGCGGGCGCTACTGAAGCTTTCTTT
TRBJ2-5,-,TRBV9,-,CASSAGGQGAQETQYF,TGTGCCAGCAGCGCCGGGGGGCAGGGAGCCCAAGAGACCCAGTACTTC
TRBJ2-1,-,TRBV27,-,CASRRGGAYNEQFF,TGTGCCAGCCGCCGAGGGGGGGCCTACAATGAGCAGTTCTTC
TRBJ2-1,-,TRBV7-2,-,CASNLDGGNPQETQFF,TGTGCCAGCAATCTCGATGGAGGGAATCCACAAGAGACCCAGTTCTTC
TRBJ2-7,-,TRBV6-2/TRBV6-3,-,CASSYRRVANYEQYF,TGTGCCAGCAGTTACCGCCGGGTAGCGAACTACGAGCAGTACTTC
TRBJ2-7,-,TRBV28,-,CTSSLFKQGHEQYF,TGTACCAGCAGTCTTTTTAAACAGGGTCACGAGCAGTACTTC
TRBJ2-1,TRBD1,TRBV5-1,-,CASSFTGGHNEQFF,TGCGCCAGCAGCTTTACAGGGGGCCACAATGAGCAGTTCTTC
TRBJ1-5,-,TRBV10-2,-,CASSELLELENQPQHF,TGCGCCAGCAGTGAGTTATTAGAACTTGAGAATCAGCCCCAGCATTTT
TRBJ1-2,-,TRBV29-1,-,CSVEELDLSPNYGYTF,TGCAGCGTTGAAGAGTTGGACCTCTCGCCTAACTATGGCTACACCTTC
TRBJ1-1,-,TRBV9,many,CASSVGMNTEAFF,TGTGCCAGCAGCGTAGGGATGAACACTGAAGCTTTCTTT
TRBJ2-3,-,TRBV4-1,-,CASSHLPSTDTQYF,TGCGCCAGCAGCCACTTACCTAGCACAGATACGCAGTATTTT
TRBJ1-2,-,TRBV4-1,many,CASSQEGKGHVRGGYTF,TGCGCCAGCAGCCAAGAGGGGAAGGGTCACGTACGGGGGGGCTACACCTTC
TRBJ1-2,-,TRBV12-3/TRBV12-4,few,CASSPPDFANYGYTF,TGTGCCAGCAGTCCTCCTGACTTTGCTAACTATGGCTACACCTTC
TRBJ2-7,TRBD1,TRBV4-3,few,CASSQDRKQGAYEQYF,TGCGCCAGCAGCCAAGATAGAAAACAGGGGGCTTACGAGCAGTACTTC
TRBJ2-4,-,TRBV5-6,-,CASSLTGISVKNIQYF,TGTGCCAGCAGCTTAACAGGGATTAGTGTCAAAAACATTCAGTACTTC
TRBJ1-2,-,TRBV29-1,-,CSVGSGYGYTF,TGCAGCGTTGGCTCCGGCTATGGCTACACCTTC
TRBJ2-1,-,TRBV7-3,few,CASSLLTSGEQFF,TGTGCCAGCAGCTTACTGACTTCCGGTGAGCAGTTCTTC
TRBJ1-1,-,TRBV5-4,-,CASSLLAMNTEAFF,TGTGCCAGCAGCTTGCTGGCCATGAACACTGAAGCTTTCTTT
TRBJ2-5,TRBD2,TRBV12-3/TRBV12-4,-,CASSLEDGRSGGTQYF,TGTGCCAGCAGTTTAGAGGATGGAAGATCGGGAGGGACCCAGTACTTC
TRBJ2-1,-,TRBV6-5,-,CASSFFQGRSSYNEQFF,TGTGCCAGCAGTTTCTTCCAGGGCAGGAGCTCCTACAATGAGCAGTTCTTC
TRBJ2-5,-,TRBV29-1,-,CSVDSGFQETQYF,TGCAGCGTTGATTCGGGATTCCAAGAGACCCAGTACTTC
TRBJ2-3,-,TRBV29-1,few,CSVEETGPGTDTQYF,TGCAGCGTTGAAGAAACGGGGCCTGGCACAGATACGCAGTATTTT
TRBJ2-1,-,TRBV5-6,-,CASSLSGRWRFF,TGTGCCAGCAGCTTGAGCGGCCGGTGGCGGTTCTTC
TRBJ2-3,-,TRBV4-3,few,CASSQVDESDTQYF,TGCGCCAGCAGCCAAGTTGACGAGTCAGATACGCAGTATTTT
TRBJ1-2,TRBD1,TRBV4-3,-,CAGSQGGAGNYGYTF,TGCGCCGGCAGCCAAGGGGGCGCGGGAAACTATGGCTACACCTTC
TRBJ1-6,TRBD1,TRBV20-1,few,CSARDEGQSSYNSPLHF,TGCAGTGCTAGAGATGAGGGACAGAGCTCCTATAATTCACCCCTCCACTTT
TRBJ1-4,-,TRBV4-2,few,CASSQMIATNEKLFF,TGTGCCAGCAGCCAAATGATTGCAACTAATGAAAAACTGTTTTTT
TRBJ1-2,-,TRBV28,-,CASSLARARGYTF,TGTGCCAGCAGTTTGGCGAGGGCGCGGGGCTACACCTTC
TRBJ1-1,-,TRBV5-1,few,CASSLGTEEAFF,TGCGCCAGCAGCTTGGGGACAGAAGAAGCTTTCTTT
TRBJ2-1,TRBD1,TRBV5-1,-,CASSMGIRDRGVNEQFF,TGCGCCAGCAGCATGGGGATCCGGGACAGGGGAGTGAATGAGCAGTTCTTC
TRBJ1-2,-,TRBV10-3,few,CAISESVSYGYTF,TGTGCCATCAGTGAGTCGGTCAGCTATGGCTACACCTTC
TRBJ2-4,-,TRBV7-8,-,CASSPPLVMQYF,TGTGCCAGCAGCCCGCCGTTGGTGATGCAGTACTTC
TRBJ1-1,-,TRBV20-1,-,CSARQTYRVNTEAFF,TGCAGTGCTAGACAGACCTACAGGGTGAACACTGAAGCTTTCTTT
TRBJ2-3,-,TRBV20-1,-,CSAREEMGIVNTDTQYF,TGCAGTGCTAGGGAAGAGATGGGGATTGTTAACACAGATACGCAGTATTTT
TRBJ2-4,-,TRBV7-9,-,CASSPTGEARNIQYF,TGTGCCAGCAGCCCCACCGGGGAAGCAAGAAACATTCAGTACTTC
TRBJ2-1,-,TRBV5-1,-,CASSPMGGTEGDEQFF,TGCGCCAGCAGCCCTATGGGGGGGACAGAGGGAGATGAGCAGTTCTTC
TRBJ2-3,-,TRBV21-1,-,CVSTSDPDTDTQYF,TGTGTCAGCACCTCGGACCCTGACACAGATACGCAGTATTTT
TRBJ1-6,TRBD1,TRBV20-1,-,CSASQTGGSYNSPLHF,TGCAGTGCTTCTCAGACAGGGGGCTCCTATAATTCACCCCTCCACTTT
TRBJ2-7,-,TRBV6-1,few,CASSGFMMRSYEQYF,TGTGCCAGCAGTGGATTCATGATGCGATCCTACGAGCAGTACTTC
TRBJ2-5,TRBD2,TRBV28,-,CASCLAGDQETQYF,TGTGCCAGCTGCCTCGCGGGGGACCAAGAGACCCAGTACTTC
TRBJ1-2,-,TRBV25-1,few,CASSEFSDNGYTF,TGTGCCAGCAGTGAATTTTCCGATAATGGCTACACCTTC
TRBJ2-3,-,TRBV7-3,once,CASSLNAVNTDTQYF,TGTGCCAGCAGCTTAAATGCGGTTAACACAGATACGCAGTATTTT
TRBJ1-2,TRBD1,TRBV7-3,few,CASSPLEAGTGDSNYGYTF,TGTGCCAGCAGCCCGCTGGAGGCCGGGACAGGGGACTCTAACTATGGCTACACCTTC
TRBJ1-1,TRBD1,TRBV7-9,-,CASSLTGGAFF,TGTGCCAGCAGCTTAACAGGGGGAGCTTTCTTT
TRBJ2-5,-,TRBV7-7,-,CASSDLVRETQYF,TGTGCCAGCAGCGATCTAGTACGAGAGACCCAGTACTTC
TRBJ2-3,TRBD1,TRBV5-6,few,CASSYQGASTDTQYF,TGTGCCAGCAGCTACCAGGGGGCGAGCACAGATACGCAGTATTTT